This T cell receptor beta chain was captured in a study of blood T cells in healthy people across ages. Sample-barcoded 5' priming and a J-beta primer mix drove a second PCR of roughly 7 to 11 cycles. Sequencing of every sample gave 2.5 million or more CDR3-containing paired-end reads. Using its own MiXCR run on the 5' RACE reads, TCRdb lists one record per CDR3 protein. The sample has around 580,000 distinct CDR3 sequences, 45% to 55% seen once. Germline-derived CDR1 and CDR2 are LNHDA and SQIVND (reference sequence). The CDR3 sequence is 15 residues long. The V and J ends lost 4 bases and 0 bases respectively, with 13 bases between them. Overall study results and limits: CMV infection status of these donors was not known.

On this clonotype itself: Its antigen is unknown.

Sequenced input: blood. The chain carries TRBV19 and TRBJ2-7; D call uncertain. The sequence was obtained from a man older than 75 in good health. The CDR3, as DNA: TGTGCCAGTAGTAAACGAGACACTGGCTCCTACGAGCAGTACTTC. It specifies CASSKRDTGSYEQYF.